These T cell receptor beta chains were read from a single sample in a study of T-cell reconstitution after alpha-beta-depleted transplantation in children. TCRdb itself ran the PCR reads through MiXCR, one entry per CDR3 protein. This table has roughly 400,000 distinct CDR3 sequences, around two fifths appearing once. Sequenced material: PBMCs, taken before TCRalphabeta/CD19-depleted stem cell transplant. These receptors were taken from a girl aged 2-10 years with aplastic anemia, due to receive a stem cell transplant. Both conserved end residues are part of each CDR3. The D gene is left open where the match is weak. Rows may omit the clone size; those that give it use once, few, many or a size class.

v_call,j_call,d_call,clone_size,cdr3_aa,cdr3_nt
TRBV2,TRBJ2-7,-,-,CASSELTGYYEQYF,TGTGCCAGCAGTGAACTCACAGGGTACTACGAGCAGTACTTC
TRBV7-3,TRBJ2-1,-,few,CASSLRPGLLQFF,TGTGCCAGCAGCTTGAGACCGGGGCTTTTACAGTTCTTC
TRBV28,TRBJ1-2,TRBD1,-,CASHRTGARVYGYTF,TGTGCCAGCCATAGGACAGGAGCCCGGGTCTATGGCTACACCTTC
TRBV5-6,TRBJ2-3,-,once,CASRPTDSDTQYF,TGTGCCAGCAGGCCGACGGACTCAGATACGCAGTATTTT
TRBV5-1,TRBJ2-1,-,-,CASSLIGGPYNEQFF,TGCGCCAGCAGCTTGATCGGGGGTCCCTACAATGAGCAGTTCTTC
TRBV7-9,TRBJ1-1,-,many,CASSLQGRNTEAFF,TGTGCCAGCAGCCTACAGGGACGGAACACTGAAGCTTTCTTT
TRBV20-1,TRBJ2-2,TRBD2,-,CSAGGETGELFF,TGCAGTGCTGGGGGGGAAACCGGGGAGCTGTTTTTT
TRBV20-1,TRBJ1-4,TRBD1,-,CSARVGTGNEKLFF,TGCAGTGCCCGCGTGGGGACAGGCAATGAAAAACTGTTTTTT
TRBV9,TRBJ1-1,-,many,CASRLHNSPTEAFF,TGTGCCAGCAGATTACACAACTCCCCCACTGAAGCTTTCTTT
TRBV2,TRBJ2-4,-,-,CAIRDYRVGRNIQYF,TGTGCCATCAGAGATTACAGGGTGGGCCGAAACATTCAGTACTTC
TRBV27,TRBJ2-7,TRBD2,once,CASSPGFGLPGRAREQYF,TGTGCCAGCAGTCCCGGATTTGGGCTCCCGGGGAGGGCGCGGGAGCAGTACTTC
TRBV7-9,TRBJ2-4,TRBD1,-,CASSDTGGVSKNIQYF,TGTGCCAGCAGCGATACAGGGGGAGTAAGCAAAAACATTCAGTACTTC
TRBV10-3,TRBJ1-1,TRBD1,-,CATQGQGTPEAFF,TGTGCCACGCAGGGACAGGGGACTCCTGAAGCTTTCTTT
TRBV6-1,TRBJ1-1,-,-,CTSSSRGTNTEAFF,TGTACCAGCAGTAGCCGGGGCACGAACACTGAAGCTTTCTTT
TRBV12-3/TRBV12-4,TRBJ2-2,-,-,CASRPSGGNTGELFF,TGTGCCAGCAGGCCCTCTGGCGGGAACACCGGGGAGCTGTTTTTT
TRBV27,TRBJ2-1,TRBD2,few,CASSEGTSWYNEQFF,TGTGCCAGCAGCGAAGGGACTAGCTGGTACAATGAGCAGTTCTTC
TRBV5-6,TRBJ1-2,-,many,CASNPHLDRYKDNYGYTF,TGTGCCAGCAACCCCCATCTGGACAGATATAAAGATAACTATGGCTACACCTTC
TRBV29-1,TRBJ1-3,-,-,CSVDPGAGNTIYF,TGCAGCGTTGATCCAGGGGCTGGAAACACCATATATTTT